This T cell receptor (beta chain) was obtained from a study of molecular identifiers for immune sequencing clone quantification. This clonotype was counted ten times or more. What it binds is not known. Points from the study as a whole: Amid 750,000 to 1,000,000 naive cells, spiked Jurkat TCR RNA from one cell was reportedly still detectable. With a barcode shared among identical TCR molecules, highly expanded clone sizes could be underestimated.

Bulk libraries came from a prior protocol with listed TCR primers. TCRdb reanalysed the PCR reads using MiXCR and keeps one entry per CDR3 protein. The sample contains approximately 590,000 distinct CDR3 sequences, roughly 23% of which appear only once. Naive CD8 T cells were sorted, and the gate applied was CD8+CD4-CCR7+CD45RA+. Germline-derived CDR1 and CDR2 are MDHEN and SYDVKM. This CDR3 comprises 15 residues. The V end was cut by 7 bases, the J end by 7 bases, with 17 bases between. Sequenced material: naive CD8+ T cells from blood, with Jurkat cell RNA spiked in. The subset is: FACS-sorted CD8+CD4-CCR7+CD45RA+ naive T cells. The receptor was derived from a human donor in good health. Some libraries in this study had Jurkat cell RNA spiked in. The rearrangement joins TRBV28 to TRBJ2-6; D not certain. The DNA for the CDR3 is TGTGCCAGCACCCCGAGGACGGTCATCGCCAACGTCCTGACTTTC. Encoded protein: CASTPRTVIANVLTF.